This entry concerns a single T cell receptor beta chain. The data were obtained in a study of blood T cells in healthy people across ages. Study-level information: There was about one barcoded beta molecule captured by template switching per two T cells.

This CDR3 contains 15 residues. The V gene end was trimmed by 4 bases and the J gene end by 3 bases; junction bases not matched to a gene: 8. Germline lookup yields CDR1 SGHRS and CDR2 YFSETQ. Sample-barcoded 5' priming and a J-beta primer mix drove a second PCR of 7 to 11 cycles. A tag from a template-switch adaptor with 12 random nucleotides marked each cDNA molecule. A minimum of 3 million CDR3-containing paired-end reads was obtained for each sample. TCRdb itself ran the 5' RACE reads through MiXCR, one entry per CDR3 protein. The sample consists of fewer than 1,000,000 distinct CDR3 sequences, 46% of them appearing once. Aged roughly 6 to 90, donors were systemically healthy Caucasians from Russia.

The receptor comes from an elderly man in good health. Sequenced: blood. The V and J genes are TRBV5-1 and TRBJ1-2, with TRBD1 matching over 8 bases. CDR3 in amino acids: CASSTDRAEYYGYTF. CDR3 in DNA: TGCGCCAGCAGCACGGACAGGGCGGAATACTATGGCTACACCTTC.